These 18 T cell receptor beta chains came from one sample sequenced in a study of T cell responses to AZD1222 COVID-19 vaccine. TCRdb's table, derived via immunoSEQ multiplex PCR, lists solely in-frame clones and lacks some. The table records roughly 93,000 clones, 86% of them present only once. Sequences were derived from peripheral blood, sampled on day 0 of AZD1222 vaccination. These TCRs come from an adult in good health.

The chain has TRBV6-4 and TRBJ1-3; D gene unclear. Trimming left V 7 bases short and J 5 bases short, with 9 bases between. The CDR3 consists of 12 residues. The germline CDR1 and CDR2 sequences are MRHNA and SNTAGT. The CDR3: CASTPGRNTIYF. The CDR3 DNA is TGTGCCAGCACCCCCGGACGAAACACCATATATTTT.

The genes are TRBV4-2 and TRBJ2-7; TRBD2 matches at 11 bases. The germline V gene encodes CDR1 LGHNA and CDR2 YNFKEQ. V lost 1 base to trimming and J lost 0 bases; unmatched junction nucleotides: 8. This CDR3 region has 18 residues. The CDR3 DNA sequence: TGTGCCAGCAGCCAAGCACTAGCGGGGGCCCTGACCTCCTACGAGCAGTACTTC. Its protein is CASSQALAGALTSYEQYF.

The V call is TRBV5-6, the J call TRBJ1-4; TRBD1 might be the D (5 bases). The CDR3 has 14 amino acids. Germline V CDR1 and CDR2: SGHDT, YYEEEE. V lost 4 bases, J lost 5 bases, and 12 bases lay in between. CDR3 nucleotide sequence: TGTGCCAGCAGCCCTGACAGACGCAATGAAAAACTGTTTTTT. Translating gives CASSPDRRNEKLFF.

The chain links TRBV27 to TRBJ1-5, with 10 bases aligning to TRBD1. Germline CDR1 and CDR2: MNHEY and SMNVEV (reference sequence). The CDR3 is 15 amino acids. V was clipped by 6 bases and J by 5 bases; unmatched bases: 7. The CDR3 loop is CASSRGQGGDQPQHF. The CDR3 DNA sequence: TGTGCCAGCAGCCGAGGACAGGGGGGCGATCAGCCCCAGCATTTT.

This clone appeared once. One junction end disagrees with the germline gene, perhaps due to a read error. The chain uses TRBV14 and TRBJ2-7, with 12 bases lining up with TRBD1. This CDR3 contains 15 residues. Germline-derived CDR1 and CDR2 are SGHDN and FVKESK. CDR3 sequence reads: CAGSLLGTGGLEQYF. The CDR3 DNA reads as TGTGCCGGCAGCCTCCTTGGGACAGGGGGCCTCGAGCAGTACTTC.

CDR3 bases: TGTGCCATCGCGGAAACACAGGCTAACACTGAAGCTTTCTTT. It codes for CAIAETQANTEAFF. The genes are TRBV10-3 and TRBJ1-1; D possibly corresponds to TRBD1 (5 bases). Germline V gives CDR1 ENHRY, CDR2 SYGVKD. With 8 bases removed from V and 2 bases from J, the gap between germline ends came to 15 bases. This CDR3 spans 14 amino acids.

The chain carries TRBV5-1 and TRBJ1-1; D gene uncertain. The CDR3 length is 14 residues. Between the trimmed V and J ends, which lost 0 bases and 0 bases, there was a span of 6 bases. From germline, CDR1 is SGHRS and CDR2 YFSETQ. The CDR3, as DNA: TGCGCCAGCAGCTTGGGGGCAGTGAACACTGAAGCTTTCTTT. This gives the protein CASSLGAVNTEAFF.

The J gene is TRBJ2-2, the V gene TRBV7-2; a possible D gene is TRBD1 (6 bases). The germline gives CDR1 SGHTA, CDR2 FQGNSA. V gave up 5 bases and J gave up 7 bases, with 20 bases separating them. There are 16 residues in the CDR3. CDR3 nucleotide sequence: TGTGCCAGCAGCCCTACTTGGGGGCTCCAAGGCGGGGAGCTGTTTTTT. As protein: CASSPTWGLQGGELFF.

This clone was detected only a few times. The chain is built from TRBV9 and TRBJ1-1, with D uncertain. V was trimmed by 0 bases and J by 2 bases, leaving 11 bases between them. The CDR3 spans 15 residues. Germline lookup yields CDR1 SGDLS and CDR2 YYNGEE. This CDR3 reads CASSVVPEKNTEAFF. CDR3 nucleotides: TGTGCCAGCAGCGTAGTCCCAGAGAAAAACACTGAAGCTTTCTTT.

The V call is TRBV5-4, the J call TRBJ2-2; possible D gene TRBD1, 5 bases. The ends were cut back, 0 bases at V and 5 bases at J, with 11 bases in the middle. This CDR3 contains 15 residues. Germline CDR1 SGHNT, CDR2 YYREEE (reference sequence). Here the CDR3 reads CASSLAGSRTGELFF. DNA for the CDR3: TGTGCCAGCAGCTTGGCAGGGTCTCGTACCGGGGAGCTGTTTTTT.

The chain is built from TRBV9 and TRBJ1-3; no firm D call. CDR3 length: 16 residues. Trimming left V 4 bases short and J 0 bases short, with 14 bases between. CDR1 is SGDLS, CDR2 YYNGEE, per germline. DNA for the CDR3: TGTGCCAGCAGCCGGACGGCAAGTTTCTCTGGAAACACCATATATTTT. It translates to CASSRTASFSGNTIYF.

J is TRBJ2-7 and V is TRBV10-3; 9 bases map to TRBD2. The CDR3 has 17 residues. The V segment lost 0 bases and the J segment 2 bases; nucleotides outside the gene matches: 8. Germline lookup yields CDR1 ENHRY and CDR2 SYGVKD. This chain's CDR3 is CAISESRGLADTYEQYF. In nucleotides, the CDR3 is TGTGCCATCAGTGAGTCTCGGGGACTAGCAGATACCTACGAGCAGTACTTC.

V is TRBV2 and J is TRBJ2-7; D perhaps matches TRBD2 (5 bases). V was pared by 4 bases and J by 6 bases, with 13 bases between. CDR3 size: 13 residues. Germline V gives CDR1 SNHLY, CDR2 FYNNEI. The CDR3 coding sequence is TGTGCCAGCAGTGGAGCGGCGACGGGCGAGCAGTACTTC. Translated, it gives CASSGAATGEQYF.

This rearrangement joins TRBV5-1 to TRBJ2-3; 10 bases fit TRBD2. The CDR3 length is 18 residues. The germline CDR1 and CDR2 sequences are SGHRS and YFSETQ. V lost 0 bases, J lost 0 bases, and 7 bases stayed unmatched. This CDR3 reads CASSLVSSGSPSTDTQYF. In DNA, the CDR3 is TGCGCCAGCAGCTTGGTTTCTAGCGGGAGTCCTAGCACAGATACGCAGTATTTT.

The rearrangement joins TRBV19 to TRBJ1-5; D not resolved. Germline values: CDR1 LNHDA, CDR2 SQIVND (reference sequence). V lost 6 bases and J 5 bases, leaving 17 bases between the germline ends. This CDR3 spans 15 amino acids. The CDR3 DNA sequence: TGTGCCAGTAGCGGGCCCATGGGTGTCGATCAGCCCCAGCATTTT. Its translation: CASSGPMGVDQPQHF.

The rearrangement links TRBV5-6 to TRBJ1-1; D gene ambiguous. Trimming took 2 bases from V and 1 from J, leaving 9 bases between them. The CDR3 is made up of 14 amino acids. Germline-derived CDR1 and CDR2 are SGHDT and YYEEEE. The CDR3 here is CASSFRAANTEAFF. As DNA, the CDR3 is TGTGCCAGCAGCTTTCGGGCAGCGAACACTGAAGCTTTCTTT.

The rearrangement joins TRBV7-6 to TRBJ2-5, with TRBD2 matching over 14 bases. Trimming cost V 1 base and J 5 bases; bases outside gene matches: 0. The length of the CDR3 is 15 residues. Germline V gene data show CDR1 as SGHVS and CDR2 as FNYEAQ. CDR3 protein: CASSLGTSGGETQYF. In DNA, the CDR3 is TGTGCCAGCAGCTTAGGGACTAGCGGGGGGGAGACCCAGTACTTC.

This chain joins TRBV4-1 and TRBJ2-3, with TRBD1 matching over 8 bases. CDR3 length equals 15 residues. CDR1 is MGHRA, CDR2 YSYEKL, per germline. Unmatched junction bases numbered 9, after V lost 5 bases and J lost 5 bases. CDR3 sequence (DNA): TGCGCCAGCAGCGCCGTGGCAGGGGGCATAGATACGCAGTATTTT. The encoded protein is CASSAVAGGIDTQYF.